This entry concerns a single T cell receptor beta chain. This specimen comes from a study of blood T cell repertoires in COVID-19. The overall study: Acute-phase and convalescent COVID-19 samples originated in the United States, Italy and Spain. Nucleic acid was either cDNA or gDNA, and it came from T cells, B-cell-depleted T cells, or PBMCs.

With 4 bases removed from V and 7 bases from J, the gap between germline ends came to 18 bases. The CDR3 extends over 16 amino acids. Germline V lookup: CDR1 KGHDR, CDR2 SFDVKD. Authors' processing steps: Reference gene primer amplification in the assay estimated nucleated cell counts. TCRdb's copy holds only in-frame clones and misses some; the assay was immunoSEQ multiplex PCR. The V and J calls and the clone size are those of that table, but D and trimming were determined from the DNA. The sample comprises fewer than 110,000 clones, roughly 87% of which are singletons, and 3% to 3.5% rests with the top ten.

The origin of this receptor is a man in his forties or fifties in a cohort sampled during active COVID-19. J is TRBJ1-4 and V is TRBV24-1; D ambiguous. Sequenced material: peripheral blood. The CDR3 nucleotides read TGTGCCACCAGTGACCCCCGGGGAGGGTTTGGTGAAAAACTGTTTTTT. It translates to CATSDPRGGFGEKLFF.